These 10 T cell receptor beta chains came from one sample sequenced in a study of identical twins. A single record per CDR3 protein comes from TCRdb applying MiXCR to the 5' RACE reads. The sample lists 1.5 million or so distinct CDR3 sequences, under 35% occurring once. Sequencing was done on a sample of cord blood. These receptors originate from a newborn girl in good health.

A remark on this clonotype: A read error is possible here, since a much larger clone lies one base away. The CDR3 here is CASSLDWSTDTQYF. CDR3 coding DNA: TGTGCCAGCAGCTTAGACTGGAGCACAGATACGCAGTATTTT. The V gene is TRBV7-2, the J gene TRBJ2-3; D is unclear. Germline V gives CDR1 SGHTA, CDR2 FQGNSA. V shed 1 base and J shed 0 bases, with 5 bases lying between them. The CDR3 length is 14 residues.

V gene TRBV28 combines with J gene TRBJ2-5, with TRBD1 matching 8 bases. Near its end, the DNA agrees better with TRBJ2-7, so the J call may be wrong. Germline V gives CDR1 MDHEN, CDR2 SYDVKM. This CDR3 contains 13 residues. DNA of the CDR3: TGTGCCACACGAGGGACAGGTCGCTACGAGCAGTACTTC. It is translated as CATRGTGRYEQYF.

The chain employs TRBV20-1 and TRBJ2-1, with TRBD2 identical over 8 bases. The V gene's germline CDR1 is DFQATT and CDR2 SNEGSKA (reference sequence). This CDR3 has 15 amino acids. V lost 5 bases to trimming and J lost 1 base; unmatched junction nucleotides: 7. The CDR3 sequence is CSAPRTSFSYNEQFF. The CDR3, as DNA: TGCAGTGCTCCCCGGACTAGCTTTTCCTACAATGAGCAGTTCTTC.

This chain links TRBV12-3 or TRBV12-4 with TRBJ1-2; 9 nucleotides agree with TRBD1. The V gene end was trimmed by 5 bases and the J gene end by 6 bases; junction bases not matched to a gene: 7. CDR3 length: 14 amino acids. CDR3 sequence reads: CASSLRRTGDGYTF. The CDR3 nucleotides read TGTGCCAGCAGTCTCCGCCGGACAGGGGATGGCTACACCTTC.

The chain uses TRBV4-2 and TRBJ2-4; 8 nucleotides agree with TRBD2. Per the germline V gene, CDR1 is LGHNA and CDR2 is YNFKEQ. Trimming took 3 bases from V and 6 from J; bases not matched to a gene: 10. This CDR3 comprises 16 residues. The CDR3 loop reads CASSHVAGGWRNIQYF. The CDR3 region has the DNA TGTGCCAGCAGCCACGTTGCGGGGGGCTGGCGAAACATTCAGTACTTC.

This clonotype was detected ten times or more. The V call is TRBV3-1, the J call TRBJ2-1; D is possibly TRBD1 or TRBD2 (5 bases each). Germline lookup yields CDR1 LGHDT and CDR2 YNNKEL (reference sequence). The length of the CDR3 is 14 residues. With 1 base removed from V and 5 bases from J, the gap between germline ends came to 9 bases. This CDR3 is CASSQGEGNNEQFF. In DNA, the CDR3 is TGTGCCAGCAGCCAAGGAGAGGGGAACAATGAGCAGTTCTTC.

The chain links TRBV3-1 to TRBJ2-1; 14 nucleotides match TRBD2. The trim removed 1 base at V and 9 bases at J, leaving 11 bases unmatched. Per germline, CDR1 LGHDT and CDR2 YNNKEL (reference sequence). This CDR3 has 18 amino acids. Here the CDR3 reads CASSQAQPTSGGASEQFF. The CDR3 DNA follows: TGTGCCAGCAGCCAAGCCCAGCCGACTAGCGGGGGGGCCAGTGAGCAGTTCTTC.

This chain uses TRBV12-3 or TRBV12-4 with TRBJ2-7; 10 positions agree with TRBD1. The J segment lost 5 bases and the V segment lost 4 bases, leaving 5 bases of the junction unmatched. There are 14 residues in the CDR3. CDR3 DNA: TGTGCCAGCAGTTCAGGGGACAGGGGTCACGAGCAGTACTTC. Residues: CASSSGDRGHEQYF.

The J gene is TRBJ2-7, the V gene TRBV5-1, with D unresolved. Between the trimmed V and J ends, which lost 4 bases and 7 bases, there was a span of 30 bases. The V gene's germline CDR1 is SGHRS and CDR2 YFSETQ. The CDR3 consists of 18 residues. The CDR3 region is CASSDPQMYLSSYNEQYF. The CDR3 DNA reads TGCGCCAGCAGCGACCCACAAATGTACCTTAGCTCCTACAATGAGCAGTACTTC.

This clonotype was seen a few times. The genes are TRBV20-1 and TRBJ2-3; TRBD2 aligns across 8 bases. Per germline, CDR1 DFQATT and CDR2 SNEGSKA (reference sequence). The CDR3 consists of 13 residues. V lost 5 bases to trimming and J lost 1 base; unmatched junction nucleotides: 2. The CDR3 spells CSADGGGTDTQYF. DNA for the CDR3: TGCAGTGCTGACGGGGGGGGCACAGATACGCAGTATTTT.